These 17 T cell receptor beta chains originate from one sample sequenced in a study of T cell responses to AZD1222 COVID-19 vaccine. This table comes from immunoSEQ multiplex PCR, and its TCRdb copy is limited to in-frame clones, with some not included. The table lists under 80,000 clones, 60% to 85% of them singletons. The material was peripheral blood, obtained on day 0 of MenACWY control vaccination. Receptors were obtained from an adult in good health.

The V gene is TRBV6-5, the J gene TRBJ1-1; D uncertain. The CDR3 runs to 13 residues. The V end lost 11 bases, the J end lost 0 bases, and 13 bases lay between the germline ends. CDR1 is MNHEY and CDR2 is SVGAGI in the germline V gene. CDR3 in amino acids: CAVRTVLNTEAFF. As DNA, the CDR3 is TGTGCCGTACGTACAGTACTGAACACTGAAGCTTTCTTT.

The chain is built from TRBV6-6 and TRBJ2-5; 10 nucleotides match TRBD1. The V gene end was trimmed by 0 bases and the J gene end by 7 bases; junction bases not matched to a gene: 2. This CDR3 region has 14 residues. Germline lookup yields CDR1 MNHNY and CDR2 SVGAGI (reference sequence). The CDR3 here is CASSYSGQGRTQYF. In DNA, the CDR3 is TGTGCCAGCAGTTACTCGGGACAGGGGAGGACCCAGTACTTC.

This sequence joins TRBV7-6 and TRBJ2-2; 7 bases line up with TRBD2. The length of the CDR3 is 18 residues. Germline V CDR1 and CDR2: SGHVS, FNYEAQ. V lost 2 bases, J lost 4 bases, and 13 bases stayed unmatched. CDR3 residues: CASSLYSGGRRSTGELFF. As DNA, the CDR3 is TGTGCCAGCAGCTTATACTCTGGCGGGAGAAGAAGCACCGGGGAGCTGTTTTTT.

Only a few counts were recorded for this clone. The genes are TRBV29-1 and TRBJ2-3; TRBD2 is a possible D gene (6 bases). V lost 6 bases to trimming and J lost 7 bases, with 11 bases between them. The V gene's germline CDR1 is SQVTM and CDR2 ANQGSEA. This CDR3 contains 11 residues. DNA of the CDR3: TGCAGCGTGTTTCGGGAGCATACGCAGTATTTT. Translating gives CSVFREHTQYF.

The chain employs TRBV7-2 and TRBJ2-3; perhaps TRBD2 as D (6 bases). The CDR3 length is 12 residues. CDR1 is SGHTA and CDR2 is FQGNSA in the germline V gene. The V gene lost 3 bases and the J gene lost 8 bases, with 9 bases spanning the gap. The CDR3 region is CASSFLGGTQYF. The CDR3 DNA is TGTGCCAGCAGCTTCCTCGGGGGTACGCAGTATTTT.

This chain uses TRBV10-2 with TRBJ2-6, with D possibly being TRBD1 or TRBD2 (6 bases each). Germline CDR1 is WSHSY and CDR2 is SAAADI. The CDR3 has 18 amino acids. Deletions cut 5 bases from V and 0 bases from J, with 17 bases between. In DNA, the CDR3 is TGCGCCAGCAGTACAGGGATGGGGGGTGGCTCTGGGGCCAACGTCCTGACTTTC. Protein sequence: CASSTGMGGGSGANVLTF.

The chain has TRBV11-2 and TRBJ2-7; D is uncertain. CDR3 length: 13 residues. The V end lost 5 bases, the J end lost 3 bases, and 11 bases lay between the germline ends. Looked up from germline, CDR1 is SGHAT and CDR2 is FQNNGV. The CDR3 protein is CASSLSGGYEQYF. The CDR3 DNA follows: TGTGCCAGCAGCCTCAGTGGTGGCTACGAGCAGTACTTC.

The chain is built from TRBV6-5 and TRBJ1-2, with 12 bases matching TRBD1. This CDR3 contains 15 residues. Germline assignment: CDR1 MNHEY and CDR2 SVGAGI. J gave up 6 bases and V 7 bases, and 9 bases lay outside the gene matches. The CDR3 bases are TGTGCCAGCAAACCCGCCCGGGACAGGGGGCATGGCTACACCTTC. Translation gives CASKPARDRGHGYTF.

This rearrangement joins TRBV7-2 to TRBJ2-1; maybe TRBD2 (5 bases). Between the trimmed V and J ends, which lost 6 bases and 1 base, there was a span of 10 bases. This CDR3 spans 14 amino acids. Germline values: CDR1 SGHTA, CDR2 FQGNSA. The CDR3 spells CASSPGVSYNEQFF. Here the CDR3 DNA reads TGTGCCAGCAGTCCCGGGGTTTCCTACAATGAGCAGTTCTTC.

The V gene is TRBV5-5, the J gene TRBJ2-5, with TRBD2 matching 14 bases. This CDR3 region has 17 residues. V was clipped by 3 bases and J by 5 bases; unmatched bases: 9. The germline CDR1 and CDR2 sequences are SGHKS and YYEKEE (reference sequence). The CDR3 coding sequence is TGTGCCAGCAGCTCCACCGGGACTAGCGGGAGAGGGGAGACCCAGTACTTC. As protein: CASSSTGTSGRGETQYF.

The genes are TRBV6-1 and TRBJ2-1; TRBD2 is a possible D gene (6 bases). The CDR3 totals 15 residues. The V end lost 0 bases, the J end lost 1 base, and 7 bases lay between the germline ends. Germline CDR1 and CDR2: MNHNS and SASEGT. CDR3 DNA sequence: TGTGCCAGCAGTGAAGCGGGGGGTTCCTACAATGAGCAGTTCTTC. It specifies CASSEAGGSYNEQFF.

The rearrangement links TRBV5-1 to TRBJ1-1; D gene unclear. V was pared by 4 bases and J by 0 bases, with 10 bases between. The CDR3 spans 14 residues. The V gene's germline CDR1 is SGHRS and CDR2 YFSETQ. CDR3 in amino acids: CASSPQTLNTEAFF. CDR3 nucleotide sequence: TGCGCCAGCAGCCCCCAGACTTTGAACACTGAAGCTTTCTTT.

The chain joins TRBV5-1 to TRBJ2-1; TRBD1 aligns across 8 bases. The germline V gene encodes CDR1 SGHRS and CDR2 YFSETQ. V dropped 4 bases and J dropped 9; count of bases not matched to a gene: 9. This CDR3 spans 14 amino acids. CDR3 in amino acids: CASSPRDRSGEQFF. CDR3 nucleotides: TGCGCCAGCAGCCCGCGGGACAGGAGTGGTGAGCAGTTCTTC.

V and J are TRBV18 and TRBJ2-3; D gene ambiguous. This CDR3 is built from 12 residues. Germline CDR1 reads KGHSH; CDR2 reads LQKENI. The ends were cut back, 2 bases at V and 2 bases at J, with 2 bases in the middle. The CDR3 coding sequence is TGTGCCAGCTCACCAAACACAGATACGCAGTATTTT. Translating it yields CASSPNTDTQYF.

V gene TRBV29-1 combines with J gene TRBJ2-1; 9 bases match TRBD2. Germline V gives CDR1 SQVTM, CDR2 ANQGSEA. This CDR3 region has 14 residues. V was clipped by 7 bases and J by 9 bases; unmatched bases: 13. CDR3 protein: CSASGGREGFEQFF. The CDR3 DNA follows: TGCAGCGCCTCGGGCGGGAGGGAGGGGTTTGAGCAGTTCTTC.

The CDR3 DNA follows: TGTGCCAGCAGCCCTAGCGGGGGACTAAGGGAGCAGTTCTTC. It is translated as CASSPSGGLREQFF. The chain is built from TRBV3-1 (or the pseudogene TRBV3-2) and TRBJ2-1, with TRBD2 matching over 10 bases. From germline, CDR1 is LGHDT and CDR2 YNNKEL (reference sequence). This CDR3 contains 14 residues. Trimming took 4 bases from V and 10 from J; bases not matched to a gene: 7.

The V gene is TRBV5-1, the J gene TRBJ1-1; TRBD1 aligns across 7 bases. V lost 0 bases, J lost 4 bases, and 3 bases stayed unmatched. The length of the CDR3 is 14 residues. Germline-derived CDR1 and CDR2 are SGHRS and YFSETQ. DNA of the CDR3: TGCGCCAGCAGCTTGGAGCCAGGGGGCACTGAAGCTTTCTTT. Its translation: CASSLEPGGTEAFF.